This T cell receptor beta chain was profiled in a study of cytomegalovirus exposure and HLA in healthy donors. PCR employed 60 Vbeta and 13 Jbeta primers. The method was immunoSEQ multiplex PCR; TCRdb's version includes in-frame clones alone and lacks a portion of them. The sample carries roughly 160,000 clones, roughly 80% recorded once. Regarding this clone: The antigen remains undetermined.

Study outcomes and limitations: Common viral pathogens were later found to be apparently linked to several of the most significant clusters.

This sequence originates from a woman aged 45 to 65 in good health and CMV-seronegative. The specimen sequenced was PBMCs.

In DNA, the CDR3 is TGTGCCAGCCAACCCCGGTTGGAGACTGAAGCTTTCTTT. Translating gives CASQPRLETEAFF. This chain links TRBV6-1 with TRBJ1-1, with D uncertain. Germline assignment: CDR1 MNHNS and CDR2 SASEGT. The V end lost 8 bases, the J end lost 5 bases, and 15 bases lay between the germline ends. The CDR3 is 13 amino acids.